This T cell receptor (beta chain) emerged from a study of blood T cell repertoires in COVID-19. Across the whole study: Both acute and convalescent COVID-19 samples were obtained from the United States, Italy and Spain. PBMCs, B-cell-depleted T cells, or T cells provided the cDNA or gDNA that made up the material.

This table comes from immunoSEQ multiplex PCR, and its TCRdb copy is limited to in-frame clones, with some not included. The repertoire holds around 40,000 clones, with under 90% as singletons. The CDR3 loop spans 17 amino acids. CDR1 SEHNR and CDR2 FQNEAQ come from the germline V gene (reference sequence). Trimming took off 4 bases at V and 2 bases at J, with 19 bases between the two ends. The specimen sequenced was peripheral blood. This TCR was sampled from a man aged 45-60 years with active COVID-19. This chain joins TRBV7-9 and TRBJ2-3; D is unresolved. This chain's CDR3 is CASSYLPGESVTDTQYF. CDR3 in DNA: TGTGCCAGCAGCTACCTCCCCGGCGAGAGCGTCACAGATACGCAGTATTTT.